Listed below are T cell receptor beta chains from one sample, sequenced in a study of a mutant IDH1 vaccine in newly diagnosed glioma. Sequenced by immunoSEQ multiplex PCR; TCRdb stores in-frame clones only, minus some. The repertoire has approximately 35,000 clones, 80% to 90% of them found once; the top ten carry 4.8%. Material: PBMCs, obtained from a glioma patient treated with radiotherapy, temozolomide or both. All receptors derive from a woman between 40 and 50 years old with glioma. Each CDR3 is given with its conserved first and last residue. The D gene is left open where the match is weak. Rows give clone size only sometimes, using once, few, many, or a class for an expanded clone.

D gene | clone size | J gene | V gene | CDR3 protein | CDR3 DNA
. | . | TRBJ2-1 | TRBV2 | CASSRYEQFF | TGTGCCAGCAGTAGGTATGAGCAGTTCTTC
. | once | TRBJ2-5 | TRBV7-2 | CASSLVGVGKTQYF | TGTGCCAGCAGCTTAGTGGGGGTAGGAAAGACCCAGTACTTC
. | . | TRBJ1-3 | TRBV19 | CASKDLYGNTIYF | TGTGCCAGTAAGGACCTCTATGGAAACACCATATATTTT
. | . | TRBJ2-3 | TRBV25-1 | CASRWTQSTDTQYF | TGTGCCAGCAGATGGACACAGAGCACAGATACGCAGTATTTT
TRBD2 | once | TRBJ2-7 | TRBV4-1 | CASSSGTSVYEQYF | TGCGCCAGCAGTTCCGGGACTAGCGTCTACGAGCAGTACTTC
. | . | TRBJ2-5 | TRBV7-9 | CASRGQGQETQYF | TGTGCCAGCAGGGGCCAGGGGCAAGAGACCCAGTACTTC
TRBD1 | . | TRBJ2-7 | TRBV9 | CASSVEGTGSYEQYF | TGTGCCAGCAGCGTAGAGGGGACAGGGTCCTACGAGCAGTACTTC
TRBD2 | once | TRBJ2-2 | TRBV10-1 | CASSDAGGTGELFF | TGCGCCAGCAGTGACGCGGGAGGCACCGGGGAGCTGTTTTTT
TRBD1 | . | TRBJ1-5 | TRBV4-1 | CASSQGGYGTGYQPQHF | TGCGCCAGCAGCCAAGGAGGTTACGGGACAGGATATCAGCCCCAGCATTTT
. | . | TRBJ2-3 | TRBV7-9 | CASSSYSLGGRRSDTQYF | TGTGCCAGCAGCTCCTATTCTTTGGGGGGCCGTCGGTCAGATACGCAGTATTTT
. | . | TRBJ1-6 | TRBV6-5 | CASSYGDSPLHF | TGTGCCAGCAGTTACGGGGATTCACCCCTCCACTTT
TRBD1 | . | TRBJ2-2 | TRBV7-2 | CASSEGDRDTGELFF | TGTGCCAGCAGCGAGGGGGACAGGGACACCGGGGAGCTGTTTTTT
. | . | TRBJ2-7 | TRBV10-1 | CADSLEGAYEQYF | TGCGCCGATTCCCTGGAGGGGGCCTACGAGCAGTACTTC
TRBD1 | . | TRBJ1-4 | TRBV4-1 | CASSLSGGATNEKLFF | TGCGCCAGCAGCCTCTCAGGGGGTGCAACTAATGAAAAACTGTTTTTT
. | . | TRBJ2-7 | TRBV2 | CASKENSYEQYF | TGTGCCAGCAAGGAAAACTCCTACGAGCAGTACTTC
TRBD1 | once | TRBJ2-2 | TRBV5-1 | CASSDRYTGELFF | TGCGCCAGCTCGGACAGGTACACCGGGGAGCTGTTTTTT
TRBD2 | once | TRBJ2-5 | TRBV6-6 | CASSSRTSGSPETQYF | TGTGCCAGCAGTTCGAGGACTAGCGGGAGTCCGGAGACCCAGTACTTC
. | . | TRBJ1-1 | TRBV7-6 | CASSLLIDTEAFF | TGTGCCAGCAGCTTACTTATCGACACTGAAGCTTTCTTT
. | . | TRBJ2-3 | TRBV10-1 | CASSDRVSTDTQYF | TGCGCCAGCAGTGACAGGGTTAGCACAGATACGCAGTATTTT
TRBD1 | . | TRBJ2-1 | TRBV6-6 | CASSPQGAYNEQFF | TGTGCCAGCAGTCCCCAGGGGGCCTACAATGAGCAGTTCTTC
. | . | TRBJ2-7 | TRBV27 | CASSLRDGFSYEQYF | TGTGCCAGCAGTTTAAGGGACGGCTTCTCCTACGAGCAGTACTTC
. | . | TRBJ2-2 | TRBV25-1 | CASSEPGPNTGELFF | TGTGCCAGCAGTGAACCTGGACCGAACACCGGGGAGCTGTTTTTT
TRBD1 | . | TRBJ2-1 | TRBV5-4 | CASSSRDRGFNEQFF | TGTGCCAGCAGCTCCCGGGACAGGGGATTCAATGAGCAGTTCTTC
TRBD1 | few | TRBJ2-6 | TRBV15 | CATSRDRRDGQGAGANVLTF | TGTGCCACCAGCAGAGATCGAAGGGATGGGCAGGGGGCTGGGGCCAACGTCCTGACTTTC
. | . | TRBJ2-2 | TRBV5-1 | CASSLEPGGELFF | TGCGCCAGCAGCTTGGAACCAGGCGGGGAGCTGTTTTTT
. | . | TRBJ1-5 | TRBV5-1 | CASSEGGNQPQHF | TGCGCCAGCAGCGAGGGAGGGAATCAGCCCCAGCATTTT
. | . | TRBJ2-3 | TRBV6-1 | CACRSGDTQYF | TGTGCCTGCAGGTCTGGAGATACGCAGTATTTT
. | few | TRBJ1-5 | TRBV9 | CASSVMGGPQPQHF | TGTGCCAGCAGCGTGATGGGGGGCCCTCAGCCCCAGCATTTT
TRBD2 | . | TRBJ2-5 | TRBV5-1 | CASSSGTSGRTTGQYF | TGCGCCAGCAGCTCCGGGACTAGCGGGAGGACAACGGGCCAGTACTTC
. | . | TRBJ2-2 | TRBV12-5 | CASGLVGGQVTGELFF | TGTGCTAGTGGTTTGGTAGGAGGGCAGGTGACCGGGGAGCTGTTTTTT
. | . | TRBJ1-5 | TRBV7-2 | CASSSGQLGPQHF | TGTGCCAGCAGTTCAGGACAGTTAGGGCCCCAGCATTTT
TRBD2 | . | TRBJ2-5 | TRBV7-2 | CASSFRGGVETQYF | TGTGCCAGCAGCTTCCGGGGGGGCGTGGAGACCCAGTACTTC
. | . | TRBJ2-1 | TRBV30 | CAWSSEAIYNEQFF | TGTGCCTGGAGTAGCGAGGCCATCTACAATGAGCAGTTCTTC
TRBD2 | . | TRBJ2-7 | TRBV7-9 | CASSYPGTSDATYEQYF | TGTGCCAGCAGCTACCCCGGGACTAGTGATGCAACCTACGAGCAGTACTTC
. | . | TRBJ1-1 | TRBV4-1 | CASSQDSRGTEAFF | TGCGCCAGCAGCCAAGATAGCAGGGGCACTGAAGCTTTCTTT
. | . | TRBJ1-2 | TRBV13 | CASSSRQAVNYGYTF | TGTGCCAGCAGCTCAAGACAGGCTGTTAACTATGGCTACACCTTC
. | . | TRBJ1-3 | TRBV20-1 | CSAREGNTIYF | TGCAGTGCTCGGGAGGGAAACACCATATATTTT
. | . | TRBJ1-3 | TRBV5-1 | CASSYNSPGSGIGNTIYF | TGCGCCAGCAGCTACAATAGCCCGGGTTCGGGTATTGGAAACACCATATATTTT
. | . | TRBJ1-1 | TRBV18 | CASSPSQGAEAFF | TGTGCCAGCTCACCATCGCAGGGAGCTGAAGCTTTCTTT
. | . | TRBJ2-7 | TRBV4-1 | CASSQVGIWSYEQYF | TGCGCCAGCAGCCAAGTAGGGATTTGGTCCTACGAGCAGTACTTC
TRBD1 | . | TRBJ1-2 | TRBV7-9 | CASSSDRVYGYTF | TGTGCCAGCAGCTCTGACAGGGTCTATGGCTACACCTTC
TRBD1 | . | TRBJ1-5 | TRBV2 | CASSVGSLLRTGGGNQPQHF | TGTGCCAGCAGTGTAGGTTCCTTATTGAGGACAGGGGGGGGCAATCAGCCCCAGCATTTT
. | . | TRBJ1-2 | TRBV6-1 | CASRGTTNYGYTF | TGTGCCAGCAGGGGGACAACTAACTATGGCTACACCTTC
. | . | TRBJ1-1 | TRBV9 | CASSVDGYTEAFF | TGTGCCAGCAGCGTAGACGGGTACACTGAAGCTTTCTTT
. | . | TRBJ1-6 | TRBV11-1 | CASSPGQNNSPLHF | TGTGCCAGCAGCCCGGGACAAAATAATTCACCCCTCCACTTT